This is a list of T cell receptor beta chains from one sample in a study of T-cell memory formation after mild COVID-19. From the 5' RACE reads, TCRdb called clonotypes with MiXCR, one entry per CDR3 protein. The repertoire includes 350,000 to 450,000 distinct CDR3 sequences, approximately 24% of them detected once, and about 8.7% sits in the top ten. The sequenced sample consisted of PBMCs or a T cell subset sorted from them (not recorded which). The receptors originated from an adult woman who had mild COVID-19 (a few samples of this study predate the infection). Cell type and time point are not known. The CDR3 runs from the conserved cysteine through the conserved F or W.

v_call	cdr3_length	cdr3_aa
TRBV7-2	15	CASLKGTGTGNEQFF
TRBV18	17	CASSPLPGQDGYYGYTF
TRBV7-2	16	CASSHHRDGFYNEQFF
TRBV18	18	CASSPPGLRTSRTYEQYF
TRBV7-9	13	CASSGQITDTQYF
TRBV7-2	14	CASSLVTGNTEAFF
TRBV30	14	CAWSTRDRGYEQYF
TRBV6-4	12	CASSGTMDEQYF
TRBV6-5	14	CASATPGRIYEQYF
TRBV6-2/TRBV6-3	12	CASSYQDTEAFF
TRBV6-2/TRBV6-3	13	CASSLIHKAEAFF
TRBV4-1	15	CASSQDPREAYEQYF
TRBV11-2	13	CASSLVAWTEAFF
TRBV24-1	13	CATSEDSRYEQFF
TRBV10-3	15	CAISDRTGWNTEAFF
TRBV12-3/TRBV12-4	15	CASSPLGGPHYGYTF
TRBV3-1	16	CASSQDPTGTNQPQHF
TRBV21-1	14	CASTFAGSTGELFF
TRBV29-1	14	CSGGVAGGTDTQYF
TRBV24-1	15	CATRGSGTGSTEAFF
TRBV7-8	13	CASSSDGRGGIYF
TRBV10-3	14	CAINDRAGDTEAFF
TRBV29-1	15	CSVRGDSSGANVLTF